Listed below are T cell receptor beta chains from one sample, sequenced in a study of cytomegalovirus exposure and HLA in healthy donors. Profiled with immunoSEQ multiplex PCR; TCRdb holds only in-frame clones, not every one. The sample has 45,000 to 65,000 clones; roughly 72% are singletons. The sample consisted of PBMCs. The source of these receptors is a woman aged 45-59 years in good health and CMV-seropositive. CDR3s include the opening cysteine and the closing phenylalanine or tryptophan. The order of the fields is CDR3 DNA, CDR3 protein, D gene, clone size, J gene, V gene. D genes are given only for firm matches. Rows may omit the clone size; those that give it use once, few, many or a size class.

DNA: TGTGCCAGCAGCAGGGGAAGAATCGGCGGGGAGCTGTTTTTT
CDR3: CASSRGRIGGELFF
D: .
size: .
J: TRBJ2-2
V: TRBV7-2

DNA: TGTGCCAGCAGCTTAGCAGACAGGTTCCCCTACGAGCAGTACTTC
CDR3: CASSLADRFPYEQYF
D: .
size: .
J: TRBJ2-7
V: TRBV7-2

DNA: TGCGCCAGCAGCTTGGATCCCGAGTACAATGAGCAGTTCTTC
CDR3: CASSLDPEYNEQFF
D: .
size: few
J: TRBJ2-1
V: TRBV5-1

DNA: TGTGCCAGCAGCTTCGAAAGGACTAGCGGGAACGAGCAGTACTTC
CDR3: CASSFERTSGNEQYF
D: TRBD2
size: .
J: TRBJ2-7
V: TRBV7-6

DNA: TGTGCCAGCAGTTTATCGGTGGGCACCTACGAGCAGTACTTC
CDR3: CASSLSVGTYEQYF
D: .
size: few
J: TRBJ2-7
V: TRBV27

DNA: TGTGCCAGCAGCTTAACCGGGGGACGGGGAAACACCATATATTTT
CDR3: CASSLTGGRGNTIYF
D: .
size: .
J: TRBJ1-3
V: TRBV7-9

DNA: TGCGCCAGCAGCTTCCAACTAGGCGACACAGATACGCAGTATTTT
CDR3: CASSFQLGDTDTQYF
D: .
size: .
J: TRBJ2-3
V: TRBV5-1

DNA: TGTGCCATCAGTGAAACAGGGCGCACAGATACGCAGTATTTT
CDR3: CAISETGRTDTQYF
D: .
size: .
J: TRBJ2-3
V: TRBV10-3

DNA: TGTGCCAGCAGTGCGAGCGGGCAGACCTACGAGCAGTACTTC
CDR3: CASSASGQTYEQYF
D: .
size: once
J: TRBJ2-7
V: TRBV28

DNA: TGTGCCAGCAGCTTACAACAGGGGGGGACCAACTATGGCTACACCTTC
CDR3: CASSLQQGGTNYGYTF
D: TRBD1
size: .
J: TRBJ1-2
V: TRBV13

DNA: TGTGCCAGCGCTCCCGGTGGGGGGTTGGGGTCCTACGAGCAGTACTTC
CDR3: CASAPGGGLGSYEQYF
D: .
size: few
J: TRBJ2-7
V: TRBV5-5

DNA: TGTGCCTGGAGCCCGACAGATTACGGATCCACAGATACGCAGTATTTT
CDR3: CAWSPTDYGSTDTQYF
D: .
size: .
J: TRBJ2-3
V: TRBV30

DNA: TGTGCCAGCAATGCGGCCCGGGACACAGATACGCAGTATTTT
CDR3: CASNAARDTDTQYF
D: .
size: .
J: TRBJ2-3
V: TRBV7-8

DNA: TGTGCCTGGATACAGGACCGGGGGGATACGCAGTATTTT
CDR3: CAWIQDRGDTQYF
D: .
size: .
J: TRBJ2-3
V: TRBV30

DNA: TGTGCCAGTAGTCGAGAGGCTAGCTATATTTCCTACGAGCAGTACTTC
CDR3: CASSREASYISYEQYF
D: .
size: .
J: TRBJ2-7
V: TRBV19

DNA: TGTGCCAGCAGACCCCGGGGAGGCATAAATCCCTACGAGCAGTACTTC
CDR3: CASRPRGGINPYEQYF
D: .
size: .
J: TRBJ2-7
V: TRBV28

DNA: TGTGCCAGTAGGGCAACCGTGGGACAGTCGAACGGGGAGCTGTTTTTT
CDR3: CASRATVGQSNGELFF
D: TRBD1
size: .
J: TRBJ2-2
V: TRBV19

DNA: TGTGCCAGCAGCCTAGCGGGGGGGCTGTTCAATGAGCAGTTCTTC
CDR3: CASSLAGGLFNEQFF
D: TRBD2
size: .
J: TRBJ2-1
V: TRBV27

DNA: TGTGCCAGCAGTTTATCCCCACCGGGACTAGCGGGGAGTGGGGTTACGCAGTATTTT
CDR3: CASSLSPPGLAGSGVTQYF
D: TRBD2
size: .
J: TRBJ2-3
V: TRBV28

DNA: TGTGCCTCCGCGTCCATTTCCCGGCGGAGCACCGGGGAGCTGTTTTTT
CDR3: CASASISRRSTGELFF
D: .
size: .
J: TRBJ2-2
V: TRBV19

DNA: TGTGCCAGCAGTGAAGAGGATTACCAAGAGACCCAGTACTTC
CDR3: CASSEEDYQETQYF
D: .
size: .
J: TRBJ2-5
V: TRBV25-1

DNA: TGTGCCAGCAGTTACGCACTCGAGCGCAATGAGCAGTTCTTC
CDR3: CASSYALERNEQFF
D: .
size: .
J: TRBJ2-1
V: TRBV6-6

DNA: TGTGCCAGCAGCGTCCTTGACAACCCCTACGAGCAGTACTTC
CDR3: CASSVLDNPYEQYF
D: .
size: .
J: TRBJ2-7
V: TRBV5-4

DNA: TGTGCCAGCAGCCAAGGTCGGGACAGGACCTACGAGCAGTACTTC
CDR3: CASSQGRDRTYEQYF
D: TRBD1
size: few
J: TRBJ2-7
V: TRBV4-2

DNA: TGTGCCAGCTCACACTTCTCGGGAGGCTCCTACGAGCAGTACTTC
CDR3: CASSHFSGGSYEQYF
D: TRBD2
size: .
J: TRBJ2-7
V: TRBV18

DNA: TGTGCCAGTAGTATAGCCGGGTACACAGATACGCAGTATTTT
CDR3: CASSIAGYTDTQYF
D: .
size: .
J: TRBJ2-3
V: TRBV19

DNA: TGTGCCAGCAGTTCTAGCGGGCTAAGCTCCTACAATGAGCAGTTCTTC
CDR3: CASSSSGLSSYNEQFF
D: TRBD2
size: .
J: TRBJ2-1
V: TRBV5-4

DNA: TGTGCCAGCAGCTTAAGGTGGCGGGACCTCGGGGAGCTGTTTTTT
CDR3: CASSLRWRDLGELFF
D: .
size: once
J: TRBJ2-2
V: TRBV7-2

DNA: TGTGCCAGCAGGAGGACTAGCGGGGGGAGCACAGATACGCAGTATTTT
CDR3: CASRRTSGGSTDTQYF
D: TRBD2
size: .
J: TRBJ2-3
V: TRBV6-6

DNA: TGTGCCAGCAGCTTAGGACTAGAGCAGTTCTTC
CDR3: CASSLGLEQFF
D: .
size: .
J: TRBJ2-1
V: TRBV11-2

DNA: TGTGCCAGCAGAATCACACCCAGTGGCTACACCTTC
CDR3: CASRITPSGYTF
D: .
size: .
J: TRBJ1-2
V: TRBV28

DNA: TGTGCCAGCAGTGACGTCTTGACTAGCGCCTCCTACGAGCAGTACTTC
CDR3: CASSDVLTSASYEQYF
D: TRBD2
size: .
J: TRBJ2-7
V: TRBV2

DNA: TGTGCCAGCAGCCTTTTCCCCCTTTCAGGGCGACCTTACGAGCAGTACTTC
CDR3: CASSLFPLSGRPYEQYF
D: .
size: .
J: TRBJ2-7
V: TRBV27

DNA: TGTGCCAGCAGCATTGACAGGGGGCGAGTACCTGAGCAGTTCTTC
CDR3: CASSIDRGRVPEQFF
D: TRBD1
size: few
J: TRBJ2-1
V: TRBV7-6

DNA: TGTGCCAGCAGTCCCCCCGGGACCGGGACAAAAAATCAGCCCCAGCATTTT
CDR3: CASSPPGTGTKNQPQHF
D: .
size: .
J: TRBJ1-5
V: TRBV4-2

DNA: TGTGCTAGCAGCATCGGACTAGCGGGAGGGGACAATGAGCAGTTCTTC
CDR3: CASSIGLAGGDNEQFF
D: TRBD2
size: .
J: TRBJ2-1
V: TRBV7-7

DNA: TGTGCCAGCAGTGGGGCGGGGACAGGGCTCGCCGGGGAGCTGTTTTTT
CDR3: CASSGAGTGLAGELFF
D: TRBD1
size: few
J: TRBJ2-2
V: TRBV28

DNA: TGCAGCGCCGAAGGTGAAGGCGGGAGATCCTACAATGAGCAGTTCTTC
CDR3: CSAEGEGGRSYNEQFF
D: TRBD2
size: .
J: TRBJ2-1
V: TRBV29-1

DNA: TGTGCCTGGAGTGGAGGTAGCACAGATACGCAGTATTTT
CDR3: CAWSGGSTDTQYF
D: .
size: .
J: TRBJ2-3
V: TRBV30

DNA: TGTGCCAGCAGGACAGGATCTGGAAACACCATATATTTT
CDR3: CASRTGSGNTIYF
D: .
size: .
J: TRBJ1-3
V: TRBV9

DNA: TGTGCCAGCAGCTGGGGACAGGGATCGAACACCGGGGAGCTGTTTTTT
CDR3: CASSWGQGSNTGELFF
D: TRBD1
size: .
J: TRBJ2-2
V: TRBV5-4

DNA: TGTGCCAGCAGCTCGTCCGGGACAGGGAGGATCGAGCAGTACTTC
CDR3: CASSSSGTGRIEQYF
D: TRBD1
size: .
J: TRBJ2-7
V: TRBV28

DNA: TGTGCCAGCAGCTTTTGGGGGGGGCCGAACAATGAGCAGTTCTTC
CDR3: CASSFWGGPNNEQFF
D: .
size: once
J: TRBJ2-1
V: TRBV7-3

DNA: TGTGCCAGTAAAGACACCCAAACCTACGAGCAGTACTTC
CDR3: CASKDTQTYEQYF
D: .
size: .
J: TRBJ2-7
V: TRBV19

DNA: TGTGCCAGTAGTACCGGGACAGGGTATGGCTACACCTTC
CDR3: CASSTGTGYGYTF
D: TRBD1
size: many
J: TRBJ1-2
V: TRBV19

DNA: TGTGCCAGCAGCTTAGCGGGGGACAGGGGAGATACGCAGTATTTT
CDR3: CASSLAGDRGDTQYF
D: TRBD1
size: .
J: TRBJ2-3
V: TRBV7-2

DNA: TGTGCCAGCAGCCGGGGACAGGGAACCTACAATGAGCAGTTCTTC
CDR3: CASSRGQGTYNEQFF
D: TRBD1
size: .
J: TRBJ2-1
V: TRBV7-2

DNA: TGTGCCAGCAGCTTAAGAGGGGGCGGCTACGAGCAGTACTTC
CDR3: CASSLRGGGYEQYF
D: TRBD1
size: .
J: TRBJ2-7
V: TRBV13

DNA: TGTGCTAGTGGCCCACTAGCGGGGCCCCTTGCTGAGCAGTTCTTC
CDR3: CASGPLAGPLAEQFF
D: TRBD2
size: .
J: TRBJ2-1
V: TRBV12-5

DNA: TGTGCCAGCAGGGGGAGCAGCACAGATACGCAGTATTTT
CDR3: CASRGSSTDTQYF
D: .
size: .
J: TRBJ2-3
V: TRBV6-6

DNA: TGTGCCAGTTCCGGACTAGCGGGAGACGAGCAGTACTTC
CDR3: CASSGLAGDEQYF
D: TRBD2
size: medium-sized
J: TRBJ2-7
V: TRBV6-5

DNA: TGTGCCAGCAGTGAGGAGGGGCGCGGGTATGGCTACACCTTC
CDR3: CASSEEGRGYGYTF
D: .
size: .
J: TRBJ1-2
V: TRBV6-4